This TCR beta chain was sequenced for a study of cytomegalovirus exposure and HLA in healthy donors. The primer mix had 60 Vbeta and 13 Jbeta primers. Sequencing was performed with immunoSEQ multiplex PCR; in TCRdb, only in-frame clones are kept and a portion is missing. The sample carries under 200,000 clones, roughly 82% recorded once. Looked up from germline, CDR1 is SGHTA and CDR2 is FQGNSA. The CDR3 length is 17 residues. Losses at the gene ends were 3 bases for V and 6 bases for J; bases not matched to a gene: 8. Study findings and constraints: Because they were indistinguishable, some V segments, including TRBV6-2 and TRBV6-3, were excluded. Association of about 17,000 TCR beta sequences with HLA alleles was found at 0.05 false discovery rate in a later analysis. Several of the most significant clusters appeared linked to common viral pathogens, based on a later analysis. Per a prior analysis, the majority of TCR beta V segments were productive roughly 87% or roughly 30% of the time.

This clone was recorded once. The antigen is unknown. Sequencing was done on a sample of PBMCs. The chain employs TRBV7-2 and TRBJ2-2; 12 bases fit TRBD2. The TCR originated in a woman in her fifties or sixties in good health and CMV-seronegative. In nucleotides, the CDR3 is TGTGCCAGCAGCTTGAGGGGGACTAGCGGGCCCGCCGGGGAGCTGTTTTTT. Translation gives CASSLRGTSGPAGELFF.